Listed below are T cell receptor beta chains from one sample, sequenced in a study of T cell repertoires in cytomegalovirus infection. TCRdb used MiXCR to reprocess the reads, holding one entry per CDR3 protein. The table includes approximately 100,000 distinct CDR3 sequences, about 30% detected once. Antigens for these TCRs are unknown. Sequences were derived from CD8+ T cells from cultured PBMCs, sampled from culture after CMV antigen stimulation. The origin of the receptors is a human donor in good health (CMV status not recorded). Some clones in this sample may be carry-over from other donors' samples. CDR3s include the opening cysteine and the closing phenylalanine or tryptophan. The order of the fields is V gene, J gene, CDR3 protein.

V gene: TRBV9
J gene: TRBJ1-1
CDR3 protein: CASSVPGITEAFF

V gene: TRBV27
J gene: TRBJ2-7
CDR3 protein: CASSLMGQIYEQYF

V gene: TRBV5-4
J gene: TRBJ1-1
CDR3 protein: CAGLRGAEAFF

V gene: TRBV5-1
J gene: TRBJ2-3
CDR3 protein: CASSQGLAGGLITDTQYF

V gene: TRBV5-6
J gene: TRBJ2-7
CDR3 protein: CASSTIRGYEQYF

V gene: TRBV19
J gene: TRBJ1-1
CDR3 protein: CASSIWGPTEAFF

V gene: TRBV12-3/TRBV12-4
J gene: TRBJ1-5
CDR3 protein: CASSLRFSNQPQHF

V gene: TRBV19
J gene: TRBJ2-7
CDR3 protein: CATAGTGEYEQYF

V gene: TRBV12-3/TRBV12-4
J gene: TRBJ2-3
CDR3 protein: CASSLGGLPDTQYF

V gene: TRBV28
J gene: TRBJ2-5
CDR3 protein: CASSGQEDRGGPETQYF

V gene: TRBV6-1
J gene: TRBJ2-7
CDR3 protein: CASWGQGTYEQYF